These T cell receptor beta chains were read from a single sample in a study of blood T cells in healthy people across ages. TCRdb re-called the 5' RACE reads with MiXCR, one entry per CDR3 protein. Among some 800,000 distinct CDR3 sequences listed, 20% to 25% were seen once. Separately, the same data were catalogued under a study of T cells of mothers and their children.

The sequenced material came from blood. The source is a boy younger than 18 in good health. Both conserved end residues are part of each CDR3. A D gene is named only where the DNA matches it firmly. A row's size may be missing; if present it is once, few, many or a size class.

v_gene	d_gene	abundance	j_gene	CDR3aa	CDR3nt
TRBV29-1	-	-	TRBJ2-5	CSVDQGPETQYF	TGCAGCGTTGATCAGGGTCCAGAGACCCAGTACTTC
TRBV28	TRBD2	few	TRBJ2-1	CASSFRRLAGNNEQFF	TGTGCCAGCAGTTTCCGTCGTCTAGCGGGTAACAATGAGCAGTTCTTC
TRBV5-6	TRBD2	-	TRBJ2-1	CASSIGLAGYNEQFF	TGTGCCAGCAGCATCGGACTAGCAGGATACAATGAGCAGTTCTTC
TRBV28	-	-	TRBJ2-5	CASGSQETQYF	TGTGCCAGCGGAAGTCAAGAGACCCAGTACTTC
TRBV7-2	-	few	TRBJ2-3	CASSSRQETTDTQYF	TGTGCCAGCAGCTCTAGACAAGAAACCACAGATACGCAGTATTTT
TRBV27	TRBD1	-	TRBJ2-7	CASSLPSGTGVAEQYF	TGTGCCAGCAGTTTACCCTCCGGGACAGGGGTCGCCGAGCAGTACTTC
TRBV27	-	-	TRBJ2-1	CASSFTANQQFF	TGTGCCAGCAGTTTCACGGCCAACCAGCAGTTCTTC
TRBV10-3	TRBD2	few	TRBJ2-7	CAISEPGGATYEQYF	TGTGCCATCAGTGAGCCCGGGGGGGCCACCTACGAGCAGTACTTC
TRBV7-2	-	few	TRBJ1-1	CASSLSYQDNPNTEAFF	TGTGCCAGCAGCTTATCGTACCAGGACAACCCGAACACTGAAGCTTTCTTT
TRBV3-1	TRBD2	-	TRBJ2-1	CASSQGTSLASYNEQFF	TGTGCCAGCAGCCAAGGGACTAGCTTAGCGTCCTACAATGAGCAGTTCTTC
TRBV20-1	-	few	TRBJ2-5	CSARSLAEAIQETQYF	TGCAGTGCTAGGTCGCTAGCAGAAGCTATACAAGAGACCCAGTACTTC
TRBV28	-	-	TRBJ2-4	CASRPRENINIQYF	TGTGCCAGCAGGCCCAGGGAGAACATAAACATTCAGTACTTC
TRBV20-1	TRBD2	few	TRBJ2-7	CSARTLGEGPYEQYF	TGCAGTGCTAGGACCCTCGGGGAGGGACCTTACGAGCAGTACTTC
TRBV20-1	-	-	TRBJ1-4	CSASNHLPGRPNEKLFF	TGCAGTGCTAGTAATCACCTGCCAGGGAGGCCGAATGAAAAACTGTTTTTT
TRBV28	-	-	TRBJ2-7	CASSFFGAGPYEQYF	TGTGCCAGCAGTTTCTTTGGCGCGGGGCCCTACGAGCAGTACTTC
TRBV15	-	-	TRBJ2-5	CATSREANGSETQYF	TGTGCCACCAGCAGAGAGGCTAACGGGAGTGAGACCCAGTACTTC
TRBV7-9	-	-	TRBJ2-3	CASSLALGSPTDTQYF	TGTGCCAGCAGCTTGGCCTTGGGTTCCCCAACAGATACGCAGTATTTT
TRBV20-1	TRBD1	few	TRBJ2-3	CSGLRGGPDTQYF	TGTAGTGGATTGCGAGGGGGCCCTGATACGCAGTATTTT
TRBV20-1	-	few	TRBJ2-5	CSARDVETQYF	TGCAGTGCTAGAGATGTCGAGACCCAGTACTTC
TRBV6-5	TRBD1	-	TRBJ2-1	CASSYGTGRGNEQFF	TGTGCCAGCAGTTACGGGACAGGGAGGGGGAATGAGCAGTTCTTC
TRBV27	TRBD2	many	TRBJ2-1	CASSGVAGATYNEQFF	TGTGCCAGCAGTGGGGTAGCGGGAGCCACCTACAATGAGCAGTTCTTC
TRBV5-1	-	few	TRBJ2-5	CASSLDSGEETQYF	TGCGCCAGCAGCTTGGATTCCGGTGAGGAGACCCAGTACTTC
TRBV9	TRBD1	-	TRBJ2-7	CASSIYGDRDEQYF	TGTGCCAGCAGCATATACGGGGACAGGGACGAGCAGTACTTC
TRBV29-1	-	-	TRBJ2-1	CSVEGVGEGNEQFF	TGCAGCGTGGAAGGAGTGGGGGAAGGAAATGAGCAGTTCTTC
TRBV7-2	-	-	TRBJ2-3	CASSLRTDLADTQYF	TGTGCCAGCAGCTTAAGGACTGACCTTGCAGATACGCAGTATTTT
TRBV28	TRBD2	-	TRBJ2-1	CASSPIFGGSGSSYNEQFF	TGTGCCAGCAGTCCGATATTTGGGGGGAGCGGGAGCTCCTACAATGAGCAGTTCTTC
TRBV10-3	-	few	TRBJ2-7	CAISDPGQRRTYEQYF	TGTGCCATCAGTGATCCCGGACAGCGAAGAACCTACGAGCAGTACTTC
TRBV12-3/TRBV12-4	TRBD2	few	TRBJ2-2	CASIDSGREGTGELFF	TGTGCCAGCATCGATAGCGGGAGGGAGGGCACCGGGGAGCTGTTTTTT
TRBV28	-	few	TRBJ1-4	CASSLSLATNEKLFF	TGTGCCAGCAGTTTATCCCTTGCAACTAATGAAAAACTGTTTTTT
TRBV19	-	-	TRBJ2-1	CASSMGGNEQFF	TGTGCCAGTAGTATGGGAGGTAATGAGCAGTTCTTC
TRBV2	TRBD2	few	TRBJ2-2	CASRGGTGTGELFF	TGTGCCAGCAGGGGGGGGACTGGCACCGGGGAGCTGTTTTTT
TRBV2	-	few	TRBJ1-6	CAGRMGAQNNSPLHF	TGTGCCGGTCGTATGGGGGCGCAGAACAATTCACCCCTCCACTTT
TRBV2	-	few	TRBJ1-1	CASLITEAFF	TGTGCCAGCTTAATCACTGAAGCTTTCTTT
TRBV7-6	-	few	TRBJ2-5	CASSLDRPSRGETQYF	TGTGCCAGCAGTTTAGATCGGCCATCGAGGGGAGAGACCCAGTACTTC
TRBV2	-	few	TRBJ2-7	CASKEGLSYEQYF	TGTGCCAGCAAAGAGGGACTGAGCTACGAGCAGTACTTC
TRBV27	TRBD1	few	TRBJ1-2	CASSLTGTEYGYTF	TGTGCCAGCAGTTTAACCGGGACAGAATATGGCTACACCTTC
TRBV4-3	-	-	TRBJ2-5	CASSQELEGLETQYF	TGCGCCAGCAGCCAAGAGTTGGAGGGCTTAGAGACCCAGTACTTC
TRBV2	-	-	TRBJ2-5	CASKGPGETQYF	TGTGCCAGCAAGGGGCCAGGGGAGACCCAGTACTTC
TRBV29-1	TRBD1	-	TRBJ2-4	CSVGRGPGDIQYF	TGCAGCGTTGGCAGGGGGCCCGGGGACATTCAGTACTTC
TRBV28	-	few	TRBJ1-1	CASSLNPTEAFF	TGTGCCAGCAGTTTAAACCCGACTGAAGCTTTCTTT
TRBV7-2	-	-	TRBJ1-4	CASSLWGRGEQNEKLFF	TGTGCCAGCAGCTTGTGGGGCAGGGGAGAACAGAATGAAAAACTGTTTTTT
TRBV4-3	-	-	TRBJ2-1	CASSQDVLNEQFF	TGCGCCAGCAGCCAAGATGTCTTGAATGAGCAGTTCTTC
TRBV15	-	few	TRBJ2-1	CATSSRLENNNEQFF	TGTGCCACCAGCAGTCGACTAGAAAATAACAATGAGCAGTTCTTC
TRBV28	-	few	TRBJ2-7	CASKDSSYEQYF	TGTGCCAGCAAGGACAGCTCCTACGAGCAGTACTTC
TRBV20-1	-	-	TRBJ2-1	CSSLRGVEDEQFF	TGCAGTTCTCTCCGCGGGGTTGAGGATGAGCAGTTCTTC
TRBV6-5	TRBD2	few	TRBJ2-1	CASRFLAGSNNEQFF	TGTGCCAGCAGATTTCTAGCGGGAAGCAACAATGAGCAGTTCTTC
TRBV7-6	-	-	TRBJ1-6	CASSDTVNSPLHF	TGTGCCAGCAGCGATACAGTGAATTCACCCCTCCACTTT
TRBV12-3/TRBV12-4	-	few	TRBJ1-4	CASNPRGRANEKLFF	TGTGCCAGCAATCCCCGGGGGCGGGCTAATGAAAAACTGTTTTTT
TRBV20-1	-	few	TRBJ1-1	CSLGGESTEAFF	TGCAGCCTCGGGGGGGAGAGCACTGAAGCTTTCTTT
TRBV4-1	-	-	TRBJ2-1	CASSQDPQIYNEQFF	TGCGCCAGCAGCCAAGATCCCCAGATCTACAATGAGCAGTTCTTC
TRBV4-1	TRBD2	few	TRBJ2-7	CASSQPGTSGTYEQYF	TGCGCCAGCAGCCAACCCGGGACTAGCGGGACCTACGAGCAGTACTTC